Listed here is a single TCR beta chain. Its antigen is not identified. This sample is drawn from a study of graft-versus-host responses after intestinal transplantation. Study conclusions and caveats: Recipient marrow showed GvH clones, some seen first in ileum or blood.

TCRdb keeps only in-frame clones here, not all; method: immunoSEQ multiplex PCR. Here the sample spans around 76,000 clones, around 96% being singletons. Looked up from germline, CDR1 is SNHLY and CDR2 is FYNNEI. Trimming shortened V by 3 bases and J by 11 bases, and 17 bases separated the two germline ends. This CDR3 spans 15 amino acids. The specimen was unstimulated CD8+ T cells sorted from spleen or lymph node cells, collected before intestinal transplant. The TCR comes from a human donor who received an intestinal transplant. The chain couples TRBV2 to TRBJ1-6, with D tentatively TRBD1 (5 bases). CDR3 DNA sequence: TGTGCCAGCAGTGATGGGGGACCTGGGGGGACACCCCTCCACTTT. This encodes CASSDGGPGGTPLHF.